This note documents a single T cell receptor beta chain sequence. The protocol attached unique molecular identifiers to individual cDNA molecules. TCRdb called the 5' RACE reads again in MiXCR, with one record for every CDR3 protein. The sample includes 80,000 to 95,000 distinct CDR3 sequences, 14% seen only once; the top ten take roughly 6%. The CDR3 sequence is 15 residues long. The germline V gene encodes CDR1 DFQATT and CDR2 SNEGSKA (reference sequence). Trimming took 3 bases from V and 0 from J; bases not matched to a gene: 4. These data are taken from a study of early T cells in non-severe SARS-CoV-2 infection.

The V gene is TRBV20-1, the J gene TRBJ2-1; TRBD2 matches at 8 bases. What was sequenced was whole blood. The TCR comes from an adult who was a healthcare worker with PCR-confirmed SARS-CoV-2 infection or an uninfected control (not recorded which). The CDR3 DNA follows: TGCAGTGCTAGCCTGGGACTAGTCTCCTACAATGAGCAGTTCTTC. Translated, it gives CSASLGLVSYNEQFF.